One and the same sample provided the 17 T cell receptor beta chains below, sequenced in a study of cytomegalovirus exposure and HLA in healthy donors. It was with 60 Vbeta and 13 Jbeta primers that the PCR ran. The repertoire was sequenced with immunoSEQ multiplex PCR; TCRdb's copy has only in-frame clones and lacks some. In the table there are some 120,000 clones, approximately 70% of which are singletons. The sample taken for sequencing was PBMCs. These receptors were taken from a woman in her 30s in good health and CMV-seronegative.

The V and J genes are TRBV19 and TRBJ1-4; 9 bases fit TRBD1. This CDR3 has 13 residues. CDR1 is LNHDA, CDR2 SQIVND, per germline (reference sequence). V trimming: 10 bases; J trimming: 7 bases; junction bases outside the gene matches: 7. CDR3 nucleotide sequence: TGTGCCATCCACAGGGGGCGAGGTGAAAAACTGTTTTTT. Protein: CAIHRGRGEKLFF.

This clone is a singleton in its sample. The V and J genes are TRBV4-3 and TRBJ1-1; D is ambiguous. The CDR3 length is 11 residues. Germline loops: CDR1 LGHNA, CDR2 YSLEER. Trimming took off 1 base at V and 9 bases at J, with 6 bases between the two ends. The CDR3 here is CASSQGNKAFF. CDR3 in DNA: TGCGCCAGCAGCCAAGGTAATAAAGCTTTCTTT.

This rearrangement joins TRBV5-1 to TRBJ2-7; maybe TRBD1 (6 bases). The CDR3 extends over 13 amino acids. CDR1 is SGHRS, CDR2 YFSETQ, per germline. V lost 2 bases and J 4 bases, leaving 10 bases between the germline ends. Written as DNA, the CDR3 is TGCGCCAGCAGCTTAGGGACACTTTACGAGCAGTACTTC. This gives the protein CASSLGTLYEQYF.

The chain has TRBV6-6 and TRBJ1-2, with 8 nucleotides matching TRBD1. The germline V gene encodes CDR1 MNHNY and CDR2 SVGAGI (reference sequence). Trimming cost V 6 bases and J 7 bases; bases outside gene matches: 7. The CDR3 spans 13 residues. The DNA of the CDR3 is TGTGCCAGCAGCCGTTCGACAGGGGCTGGCTACACCTTC. Its protein is CASSRSTGAGYTF.

J is TRBJ1-2 and V is TRBV27; TRBD1 matches 8 bases. Germline-derived CDR1 and CDR2 are MNHEY and SMNVEV (reference sequence). CDR3 length: 18 residues. V trimming: 3 bases; J trimming: 5 bases; junction bases outside the gene matches: 17. The CDR3 sequence: CASSFGRLTDRGAYGYTF. The CDR3 DNA is TGTGCCAGCAGTTTTGGAAGGTTAACCGACAGGGGCGCGTATGGCTACACCTTC.

This clone was detected only a few times. The chain combines TRBV7-9 with TRBJ1-1; no firm D call. Germline values: CDR1 SEHNR, CDR2 FQNEAQ (reference sequence). Trimming removed 6 bases from V and 1 base from J, with 18 bases in between. This CDR3 region has 16 residues. This CDR3 reads CASSPSRWSGNTEAFF. DNA for the CDR3: TGTGCCAGCAGTCCCAGCCGGTGGTCAGGGAACACTGAAGCTTTCTTT.

The V call is TRBV18, the J call TRBJ1-1; D perhaps matches TRBD1 (5 bases). The V end was cut by 4 bases, the J end by 3 bases, with 6 bases between. Germline CDR1 is KGHSH and CDR2 is LQKENI. This CDR3 spans 12 amino acids. CDR3 in amino acids: CASSQGYTEAFF. For the CDR3, the DNA is TGTGCCAGCTCACAGGGGTACACTGAAGCTTTCTTT.

Remarks on this clone: In the same sample, other DNA sequences code for this CDR3. This rearrangement joins TRBV30 to TRBJ2-7; TRBD2 matches at 8 bases. V lost 0 bases to trimming and J lost 4 bases; unmatched junction nucleotides: 5. The CDR3 loop spans 14 amino acids. The V gene's germline CDR1 is GTSNPN and CDR2 SVGIG (reference sequence). The CDR3 is CAWSVGGGPYEQYF. CDR3 coding DNA: TGTGCCTGGAGTGTCGGGGGGGGGCCTTACGAGCAGTACTTC.

The V and J genes are TRBV5-1 and TRBJ1-5; maybe TRBD1 (5 bases). V dropped 0 bases and J dropped 4 bases, with 20 bases sitting between them. This CDR3 region has 18 residues. CDR1 SGHRS and CDR2 YFSETQ come from the germline V gene. The DNA of the CDR3 is TGCGCCAGCAGCTTGGGAATCCGGGCCGCGGGGGAAAATCAGCCCCAGCATTTT. Protein: CASSLGIRAAGENQPQHF.

The chain uses TRBV6-1 and TRBJ2-7; 7 nucleotides align to TRBD1. V was clipped by 6 bases and J by 3 bases; unmatched bases: 11. CDR1 MNHNS and CDR2 SASEGT come from the germline V gene. The length of the CDR3 is 15 residues. The DNA of the CDR3 is TGTGCCAGCAGGTCACCCTCGGGACAGAACTACGAGCAGTACTTC. Amino acids: CASRSPSGQNYEQYF.

The rearrangement joins TRBV6-5 to TRBJ2-5; no firm D call. Gene TRBJ2-7 matches the end of the DNA better, so the J call may be wrong. Looked up from germline, CDR1 is MNHEY and CDR2 is SVGAGI. The CDR3 contains 15 residues. CDR3 coding DNA: TGTGCCAGCAGTTCCCATCGCGTTAGCTCCTACGAGCAGTACTTC. Encoded protein: CASSSHRVSSYEQYF.

The chain carries TRBV6-5 and TRBJ1-5, with TRBD1 identical over 8 bases. The germline CDR1 and CDR2 sequences are MNHEY and SVGAGI. The CDR3 is 15 residues long. V shed 5 bases, J shed 5 bases, and the junction held 8 bases outside the gene matches. In nucleotides, the CDR3 is TGTGCCAGCAGTCCTAGTGGACAGGGAGATCAGCCCCAGCATTTT. This gives the protein CASSPSGQGDQPQHF.

The chain recombines TRBV5-1 with TRBJ2-1; no firm D call. V lost 0 bases and J 4 bases, leaving 5 bases between the germline ends. Germline V lookup: CDR1 SGHRS, CDR2 YFSETQ. The CDR3 is 13 residues long. The CDR3 DNA reads TGCGCCAGCAGCTTGGATGTATACAATGAGCAGTTCTTC. Protein product: CASSLDVYNEQFF.

As regards this clone: A read error may account for a junction end that differs from germline. The gene calls are TRBV5-6 and TRBJ2-6; 9 bases align to TRBD1. This CDR3 has 14 amino acids. Germline V gene lookup returns CDR1 SGHDT and CDR2 YYEEEE. The CDR3 is CASSLIADRGGAAF. The CDR3, as DNA: TGTGCCAGCAGCTTGATTGCCGACAGGGGGGGAGCGGCTTTC.

This chain uses TRBV9 with TRBJ2-1; D possibly corresponds to TRBD2 (5 bases). CDR1 is SGDLS, CDR2 YYNGEE, per germline. V lost 3 bases and J 7 bases, leaving 14 bases between the germline ends. The CDR3 length is 14 residues. The CDR3: CASSGTPVSNEQFF. DNA for the CDR3: TGTGCCAGCAGCGGGACTCCCGTATCAAATGAGCAGTTCTTC.

The rearrangement joins TRBV6-6 to TRBJ1-1; possible D gene TRBD1, 5 bases. The CDR3 loop spans 15 amino acids. The ends were cut back, 5 bases at V and 6 bases at J, with 19 bases in the middle. From germline, CDR1 is MNHNY and CDR2 SVGAGI (reference sequence). Here the CDR3 DNA reads TGTGCCAGCAGTACCCGGGGGTCCGAGGGGTCTGAAGCTTTCTTT. It yields the protein CASSTRGSEGSEAFF.

This clone showed up just a few times. V and J are TRBV11-2 and TRBJ2-7; 9 positions match TRBD1. Trimming cost V 5 bases and J 4 bases; bases outside gene matches: 6. Germline CDR1 reads SGHAT; CDR2 reads FQNNGV. The CDR3 loop spans 14 amino acids. CDR3 residues: CASSPPGQGYEQYF. DNA for the CDR3: TGTGCCAGCAGCCCGCCGGGACAGGGATACGAGCAGTACTTC.